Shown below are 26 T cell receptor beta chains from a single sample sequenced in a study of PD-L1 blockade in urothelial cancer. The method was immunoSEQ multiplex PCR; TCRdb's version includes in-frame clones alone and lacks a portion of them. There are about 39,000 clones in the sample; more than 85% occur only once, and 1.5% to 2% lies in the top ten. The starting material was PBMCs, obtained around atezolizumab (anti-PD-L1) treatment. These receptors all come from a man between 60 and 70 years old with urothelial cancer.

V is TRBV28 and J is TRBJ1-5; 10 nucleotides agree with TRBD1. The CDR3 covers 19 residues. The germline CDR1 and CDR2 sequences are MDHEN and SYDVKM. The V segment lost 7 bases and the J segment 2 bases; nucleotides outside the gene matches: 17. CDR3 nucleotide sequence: TGTGCCAGCATCGCACCGCGGGACAGGGGATTTATGGGCAATCAGCCCCAGCATTTT. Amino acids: CASIAPRDRGFMGNQPQHF.

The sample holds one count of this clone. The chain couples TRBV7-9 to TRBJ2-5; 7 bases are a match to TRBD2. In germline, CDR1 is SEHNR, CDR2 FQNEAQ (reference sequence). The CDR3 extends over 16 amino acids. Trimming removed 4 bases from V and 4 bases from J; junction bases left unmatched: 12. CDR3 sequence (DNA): TGTGCCAGCAGCTCAACACTCGGGGGGTACGCAGAGACCCAGTACTTC. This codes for CASSSTLGGYAETQYF. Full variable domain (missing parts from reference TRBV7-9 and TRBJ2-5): DTGVSQNPRHKITKRGQNVTFRCDPISEHNRLYWYRQTLGQGPEFLTYFQNEAQLEKSRLLSDRFSAERPKGSFSTLEIQRTEQGDSAMYLCASSSTLGGYAETQYFGPGTRLLVL.

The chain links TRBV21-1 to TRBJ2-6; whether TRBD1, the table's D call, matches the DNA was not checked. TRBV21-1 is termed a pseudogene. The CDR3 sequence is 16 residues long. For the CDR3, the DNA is TGTGCCCGAGGGACAGGGGGCTGGCGTGGGGCCAACGTCCTGACTTTC. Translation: CARGTGGWRGANVLTF.

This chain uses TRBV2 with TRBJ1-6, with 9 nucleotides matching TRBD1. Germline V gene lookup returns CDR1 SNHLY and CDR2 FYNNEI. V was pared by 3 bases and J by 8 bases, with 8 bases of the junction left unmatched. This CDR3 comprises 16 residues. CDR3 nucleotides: TGTGCCAGCAGTGAGTTGGGACAGGGAAGTGATTCACCCCTCCACTTT. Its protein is CASSELGQGSDSPLHF.

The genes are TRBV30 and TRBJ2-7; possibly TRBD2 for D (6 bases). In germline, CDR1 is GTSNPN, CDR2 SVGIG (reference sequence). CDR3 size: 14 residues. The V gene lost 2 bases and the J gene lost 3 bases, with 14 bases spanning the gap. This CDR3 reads CAWSRSAEGYEQYF. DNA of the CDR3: TGTGCCTGGAGTAGGTCAGCGGAGGGCTACGAGCAGTACTTC.

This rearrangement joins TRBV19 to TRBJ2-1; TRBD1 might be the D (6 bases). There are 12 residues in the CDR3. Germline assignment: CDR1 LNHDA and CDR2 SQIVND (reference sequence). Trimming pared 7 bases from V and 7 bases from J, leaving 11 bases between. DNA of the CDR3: TGTGCCAGTACATCAGGGGCTAATGAGCAGTTCTTC. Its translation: CASTSGANEQFF.

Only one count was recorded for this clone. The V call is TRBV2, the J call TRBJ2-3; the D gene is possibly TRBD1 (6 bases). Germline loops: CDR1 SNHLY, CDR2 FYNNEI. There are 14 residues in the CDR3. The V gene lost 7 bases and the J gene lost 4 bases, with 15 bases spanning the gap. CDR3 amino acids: CASTMMGAADTQYF. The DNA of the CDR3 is TGTGCCAGCACCATGATGGGGGCCGCAGATACGCAGTATTTT.

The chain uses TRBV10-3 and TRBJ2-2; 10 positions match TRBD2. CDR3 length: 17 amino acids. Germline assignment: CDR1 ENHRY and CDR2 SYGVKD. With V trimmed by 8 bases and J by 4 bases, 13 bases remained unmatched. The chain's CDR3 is CAIAPRSGGAVTGELFF. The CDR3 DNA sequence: TGTGCCATCGCGCCCCGAAGCGGGGGGGCCGTCACCGGGGAGCTGTTTTTT.

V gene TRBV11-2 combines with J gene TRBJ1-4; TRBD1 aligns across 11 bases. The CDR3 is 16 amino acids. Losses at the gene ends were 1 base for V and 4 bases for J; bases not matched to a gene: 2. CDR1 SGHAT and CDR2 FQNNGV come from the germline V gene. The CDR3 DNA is TGTGCCAGCAGCTTAGGGACAGGGGGCAATAATGAAAAACTGTTTTTT. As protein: CASSLGTGGNNEKLFF.

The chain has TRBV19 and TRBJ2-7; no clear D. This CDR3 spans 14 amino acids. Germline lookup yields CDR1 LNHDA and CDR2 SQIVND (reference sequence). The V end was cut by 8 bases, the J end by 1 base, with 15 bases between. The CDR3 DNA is TGTGCCAGTGCTCCGGCGGAACCTTCCTACGAGCAGTACTTC. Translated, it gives CASAPAEPSYEQYF. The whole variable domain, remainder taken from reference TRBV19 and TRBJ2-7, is DGGITQSPKYLFRKEGQNVTLSCEQNLNHDAMYWYRQDPGQGLRLIYYSQIVNDFQKGDIAEGYSVSREKKESFPLTVTSAQKNPTAFYLCASAPAEPSYEQYFGPGTRLTVT.

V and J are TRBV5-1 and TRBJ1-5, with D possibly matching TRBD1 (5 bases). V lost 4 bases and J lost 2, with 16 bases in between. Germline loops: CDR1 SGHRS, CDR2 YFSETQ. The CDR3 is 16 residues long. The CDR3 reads CASSDGASGGNQPQHF. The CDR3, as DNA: TGCGCCAGCAGCGACGGGGCCTCGGGGGGCAATCAGCCCCAGCATTTT.

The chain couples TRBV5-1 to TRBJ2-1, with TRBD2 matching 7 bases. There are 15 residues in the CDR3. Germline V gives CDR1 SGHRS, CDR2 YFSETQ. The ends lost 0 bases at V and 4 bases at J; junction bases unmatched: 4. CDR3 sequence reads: CASSLVSSGYNEQFF. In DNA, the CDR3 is TGCGCCAGCAGCTTGGTCTCTAGCGGATACAATGAGCAGTTCTTC.

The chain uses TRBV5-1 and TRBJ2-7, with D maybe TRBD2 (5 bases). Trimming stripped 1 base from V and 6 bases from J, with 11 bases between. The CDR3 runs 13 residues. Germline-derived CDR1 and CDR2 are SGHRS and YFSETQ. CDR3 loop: CASSLPGLSEQYF. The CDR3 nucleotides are TGCGCCAGCAGCTTGCCAGGACTCTCCGAGCAGTACTTC.

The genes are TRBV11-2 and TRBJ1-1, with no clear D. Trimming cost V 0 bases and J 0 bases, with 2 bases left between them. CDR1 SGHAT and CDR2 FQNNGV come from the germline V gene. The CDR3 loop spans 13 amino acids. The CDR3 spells CASSLDVNTEAFF. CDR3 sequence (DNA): TGTGCCAGCAGCTTAGACGTGAACACTGAAGCTTTCTTT.

The CDR3 DNA reads TGTGCCAGCAGCTCTACGGCGGGTGAAGCTTTCTTT. This gives the protein CASSSTAGEAFF. The chain couples TRBV5-5 to TRBJ1-1; D ambiguous. Germline lookup yields CDR1 SGHKS and CDR2 YYEKEE (reference sequence). Trimming cost V 3 bases and J 7 bases, with 10 bases left between them. The CDR3 runs 12 residues. The entire variable domain, with the rest obtained from reference TRBV5-5 and TRBJ1-1, is as follows: DAGVTQSPTHLIKTRGQQVTLRCSPISGHKSVSWYQQVLGQGPQFIFQYYEKEERGRGNFPDRFSARQFPNYSSELNVNALLLGDSALYLCASSSTAGEAFFGQGTRLTVV.

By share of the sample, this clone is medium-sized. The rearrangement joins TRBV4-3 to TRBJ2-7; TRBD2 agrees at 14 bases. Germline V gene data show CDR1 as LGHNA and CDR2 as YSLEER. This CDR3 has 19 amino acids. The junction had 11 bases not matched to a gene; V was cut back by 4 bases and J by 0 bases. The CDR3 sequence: CASSPYLDGTSGGSYEQYF. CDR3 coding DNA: TGCGCCAGCAGCCCCTATCTGGACGGGACTAGCGGGGGCTCCTACGAGCAGTACTTC.

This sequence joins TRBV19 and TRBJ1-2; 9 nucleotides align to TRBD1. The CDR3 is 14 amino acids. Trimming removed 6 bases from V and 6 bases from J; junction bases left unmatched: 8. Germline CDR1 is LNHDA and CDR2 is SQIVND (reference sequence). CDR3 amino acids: CASSADRGIDGYTF. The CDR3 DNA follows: TGTGCCAGTAGCGCCGACAGGGGGATCGATGGCTACACCTTC.

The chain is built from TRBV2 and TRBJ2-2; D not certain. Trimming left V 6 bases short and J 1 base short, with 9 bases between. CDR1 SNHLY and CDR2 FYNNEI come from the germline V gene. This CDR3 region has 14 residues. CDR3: CASRPRLNTGELFF. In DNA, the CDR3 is TGTGCCAGCAGACCCCGACTGAACACCGGGGAGCTGTTTTTT.

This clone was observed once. DNA for the CDR3: TGTGCCATCAGCCGGACAGGGGAGAACGAGCAGTACTTC. Translating gives CAISRTGENEQYF. The rearrangement joins TRBV10-3 to TRBJ2-7; 9 bases fit TRBD1. CDR3 length: 13 amino acids. V shed 6 bases, J shed 5 bases, and the junction held 5 bases outside the gene matches. Germline V gene data show CDR1 as ENHRY and CDR2 as SYGVKD.

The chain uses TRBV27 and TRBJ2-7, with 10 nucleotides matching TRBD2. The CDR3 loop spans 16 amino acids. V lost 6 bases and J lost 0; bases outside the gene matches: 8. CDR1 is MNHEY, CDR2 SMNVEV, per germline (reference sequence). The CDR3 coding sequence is TGTGCCAGCAGCTTAAGCGGGGGGGCATCCTCCTACGAGCAGTACTTC. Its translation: CASSLSGGASSYEQYF.

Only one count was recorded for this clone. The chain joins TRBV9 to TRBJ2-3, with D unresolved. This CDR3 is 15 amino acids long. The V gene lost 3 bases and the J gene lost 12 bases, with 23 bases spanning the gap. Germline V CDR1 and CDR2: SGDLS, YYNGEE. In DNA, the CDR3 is TGTGCCAGCAGCGCAGATGTAGAGCAGACTCGCAGTCAGTATTTT. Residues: CASSADVEQTRSQYF. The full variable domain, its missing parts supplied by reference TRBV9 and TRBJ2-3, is DSGVTQTPKHLITATGQRVTLRCSPRSGDLSVYWYQQSLDQGLQFLIQYYNGEERAKGNILERFSAQQFPDLHSELNLSSLELGDSALYFCASSADVEQTRSQYFGPGTRLTVL.

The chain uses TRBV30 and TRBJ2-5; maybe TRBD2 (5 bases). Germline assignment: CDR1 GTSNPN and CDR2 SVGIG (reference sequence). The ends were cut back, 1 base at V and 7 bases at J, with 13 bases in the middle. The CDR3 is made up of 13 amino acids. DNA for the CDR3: TGTGCCTGGAGTGGGGTGGGAGCGTGGACCCAGTACTTC. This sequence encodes CAWSGVGAWTQYF.

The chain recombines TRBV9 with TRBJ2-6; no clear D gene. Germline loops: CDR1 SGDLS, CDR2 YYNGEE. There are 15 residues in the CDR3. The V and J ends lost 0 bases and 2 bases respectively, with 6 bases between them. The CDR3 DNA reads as TGTGCCAGCAGCGTAGTCGACACTGGGGCCAACGTCCTGACTTTC. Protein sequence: CASSVVDTGANVLTF.

CDR3 bases: TGCAGTGCTTGGGACTCCAATACGCAGTATTTT. Its protein is CSAWDSNTQYF. The chain employs TRBV20-1 and TRBJ2-3; D is perhaps TRBD2 (6 bases). Germline V gives CDR1 DFQATT, CDR2 SNEGSKA (reference sequence). This CDR3 has 11 residues. Trimming took off 5 bases at V and 7 bases at J, with 10 bases between the two ends.

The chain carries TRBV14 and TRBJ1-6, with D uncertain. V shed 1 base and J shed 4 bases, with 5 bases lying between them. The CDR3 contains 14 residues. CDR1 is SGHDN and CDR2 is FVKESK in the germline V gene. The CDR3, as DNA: TGTGCCAGCAGCCAAGCGCAGTATAATTCACCCCTCCACTTT. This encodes CASSQAQYNSPLHF.

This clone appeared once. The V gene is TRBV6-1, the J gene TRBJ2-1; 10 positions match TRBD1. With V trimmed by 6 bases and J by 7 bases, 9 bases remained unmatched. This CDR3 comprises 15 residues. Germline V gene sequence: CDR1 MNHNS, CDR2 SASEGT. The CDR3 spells CASRMGQGTRNEQFF. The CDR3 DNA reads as TGTGCCAGCAGAATGGGACAGGGGACTAGGAATGAGCAGTTCTTC.